This passage covers 7 T cell receptor beta chains from one sample sequenced in a study of T-cell memory formation after mild COVID-19. One entry per CDR3 protein results from TCRdb running MiXCR on the 5' RACE reads. The data show 250,000 to 350,000 distinct CDR3 sequences, with around 19% seen just once and around 21% held by the top ten. The sample consisted of PBMCs or a T cell subset sorted from them (not recorded which). These receptors came from a man younger than 30 who had mild COVID-19 (a few samples of this study predate the infection). Cell type and time point are not known.

This clonotype has a handful of counts. CDR3 loop: CASSLVAGADEAFF. The CDR3 DNA sequence: TGTGCCAGCAGCTTAGTAGCAGGGGCTGATGAAGCTTTCTTT. The chain recombines TRBV7-2 with TRBJ1-1, with a tentative D call TRBD1 (6 bases). The V end was cut by 1 base, the J end by 7 bases, with 13 bases between. This CDR3 is built from 14 residues. CDR1 and CDR2 (germline): SGHTA, FQGNSA.

This clonotype was recorded a few times. The rearrangement uses TRBV7-2 and TRBJ1-3; D call uncertain. V lost 3 bases to trimming and J lost 0 bases, with 12 bases between them. Per germline, CDR1 SGHTA and CDR2 FQGNSA. The CDR3 totals 16 residues. CDR3 protein: CASSFGPTSSGNTIYF. In DNA form, the CDR3 reads TGTGCCAGCAGCTTCGGCCCGACCAGCTCTGGAAACACCATATATTTT. The variable domain in full, completed from reference TRBV7-2 and TRBJ1-3, reads GAGVSQSPSNKVTEKGKDVELRCDPISGHTALYWYRQSLGQGLEFLIYFQGNSAPDKSGLPSDRFSAERTGGSVSTLTIQRTQQEDSAVYLCASSFGPTSSGNTIYFGEGSWLTVV.

This clonotype was recorded many times. V gene TRBV7-9 combines with J gene TRBJ1-5; D uncertain. Trimming removed 5 bases from V and 4 bases from J, with 21 bases in between. This CDR3 is built from 17 residues. CDR1 and CDR2 (germline): SEHNR, FQNEAQ (reference sequence). This CDR3 is CASSETADGYNNQPQHF. CDR3 bases: TGTGCCAGCAGCGAAACCGCGGACGGCTATAATAATCAGCCCCAGCATTTT.

A word on this clonotype: Relative to the germline gene, one junction end is altered; a read error may explain this. The J gene is TRBJ2-1, the V gene TRBV4-3, with TRBD2 identical over 7 bases. Germline values: CDR1 LGHNA, CDR2 YSLEER. CDR3 size: 13 residues. CDR3 sequence: CASSLSSSPSGGF. CDR3 bases: TGCGCCAGCAGCCTATCCTCCTCCCCGTCGGGAGGCTTC.

This clonotype turned up a few times. The chain has TRBV5-1 and TRBJ1-1; D not certain. Germline values: CDR1 SGHRS, CDR2 YFSETQ. The CDR3 runs 15 residues. V was cut by 0 bases and J by 1 base, with 10 bases left in between. CDR3 sequence: CASSLGGGPNTEAFF. CDR3 DNA sequence: TGCGCCAGCAGCTTGGGTGGCGGACCGAACACTGAAGCTTTCTTT. Based on the CDR3 plus reference TRBV5-1 and TRBJ1-1, the full variable domain is KAGVTQTPRYLIKTRGQQVTLSCSPISGHRSVSWYQQTPGQGLQFLFEYFSETQRNKGNFPGRFSGRQFSNSRSEMNVSTLELGDSALYLCASSLGGGPNTEAFFGQGTRLTVV.

This clonotype was observed a few times. This chain joins TRBV5-1 and TRBJ1-2, with 7 bases aligning to TRBD1. Germline lookup yields CDR1 SGHRS and CDR2 YFSETQ. V trimming: 3 bases; J trimming: 4 bases; junction bases outside the gene matches: 6. The CDR3 covers 14 residues. The CDR3 reads CASSSTTGIYGYTF. The DNA for the CDR3 is TGCGCCAGCAGCTCAACGACAGGGATCTATGGCTACACCTTC.

This clonotype was observed at least ten times. This chain uses TRBV6-1 with TRBJ2-7; possibly TRBD2 for D (6 bases). Trimming removed 1 base from V and 0 bases from J, with 10 bases in between. Germline V gives CDR1 MNHNS, CDR2 SASEGT. The CDR3 is made up of 15 amino acids. The CDR3 loop reads CASSEGDSSSYEQYF. In nucleotides, the CDR3 is TGTGCCAGCAGTGAAGGGGACTCGAGCTCCTACGAGCAGTACTTC.